This T cell receptor (beta chain) was profiled in a study of blood T cell repertoires in COVID-19. Assay: immunoSEQ multiplex PCR; the TCRdb copy retains only in-frame clones and omits some. The sample has around 400,000 clones; 70% to 90% are singletons. The V gene end was trimmed by 8 bases and the J gene end by 9 bases; junction bases not matched to a gene: 14. The germline V gene has CDR1 MNHEY and CDR2 SVGAGI. The CDR3 consists of 14 residues. The chain combines TRBV6-5 with TRBJ2-3, with 7 nucleotides matching TRBD2. The TCR was taken from a woman aged 18-30 years who had been exposed to COVID-19. The sample consisted of PBMCs or T cells enriched from blood (not recorded which). The CDR3 DNA reads as TGTGCCAGCGCTAAAAGCGGGGCCCCGGGGACGCAGTATTTT. Amino acid sequence: CASAKSGAPGTQYF.